This TCR beta chain stems from a study of T cells expressing NK-cell markers. One entry per CDR3 protein, without DNA, is what TCRdb gives after re-calling the 5' RACE reads. This sample's table has hundreds of thousands of distinct CDR3 sequences. Germline values: CDR1 MDHEN, CDR2 SYDVKM. The CDR3 totals 14 residues. V usage is TRBV28 and J usage is TRBJ2-3; no DNA is available, so the TRBD2 call from TCRdb remains unchecked. This receptor was taken from a man aged 18 to 35 in good health. The sample consisted of blood T cells: a sorted CD56 or NKG2C T cell subset, CD4+ or CD8+ T cells, or bulk PBMC T cells (not recorded which). The CDR3 protein is CASSFLHGTDTQYF. The full variable domain, rest sourced from reference TRBV28 and TRBJ2-3, is DVKVTQSSRYLVKRTGEKVFLECVQDMDHENMFWYRQDPGLGLRLIYFSYDVKMKEKGDIPEGYSVSREKKERFSLILESASTNQTSMYLCASSFLHGTDTQYFGPGTRLTVL.